The clone carrying this TCR beta chain was observed once. This sample was taken from a study of radiotherapy plus CTLA-4 blockade in lung cancer. Looked up from germline, CDR1 is SGHRS and CDR2 is YFSETQ. The V and J ends lost 0 bases and 5 bases respectively, with 12 bases between them. This CDR3 has 14 residues. Generated by immunoSEQ multiplex PCR, the TCRdb table keeps only in-frame clones and is missing some. This table has more than 75,000 clones, approximately 74% appearing once. V gene TRBV5-1 combines with J gene TRBJ2-7; maybe TRBD1 (6 bases). Sample: peripheral blood, taken from a patient treated with radiotherapy plus ipilimumab. This TCR was recovered from a human donor with non-small cell lung cancer who had a partial response to radiotherapy plus ipilimumab. Some clones in this sample may be carry-over from other donors' samples. CDR3 region: CASSLEGDFDEQYF. The DNA for the CDR3 is TGCGCCAGCAGCTTGGAGGGGGATTTCGACGAGCAGTACTTC. Supplemented by reference TRBV5-1 and TRBJ2-7, the full variable domain reads KAGVTQTPRYLIKTRGQQVTLSCSPISGHRSVSWYQQTPGQGLQFLFEYFSETQRNKGNFPGRFSGRQFSNSRSEMNVSTLELGDSALYLCASSLEGDFDEQYFGPGTRLTVT.